Shown below are 10 T cell receptor beta chains from a single sample sequenced in a study of T cell repertoires in cytomegalovirus infection. TCRdb reanalysed the reads using MiXCR and keeps one entry per CDR3 protein. Counted here are about 130,000 distinct CDR3 sequences, more than 7% occurring once; the ten biggest clones make up roughly a tenth. The sequencing sample was made of PBMCs. The receptors here all came from a human donor in good health (CMV status not recorded). Some clones in this sample may be carry-over from other donors' samples.

This clonotype was seen at least ten times. The chain couples TRBV2 to TRBJ2-7; a weak D match, TRBD2 (6 bases). V dropped 6 bases and J dropped 0 bases, with 12 bases sitting between them. The CDR3 has 14 residues. Germline CDR1 reads SNHLY; CDR2 reads FYNNEI. The CDR3: CASRSAGFSYEQYF. The CDR3 region has the DNA TGTGCCAGCAGATCCGCGGGGTTCTCCTACGAGCAGTACTTC.

This clonotype was observed many times. This chain's CDR3 is CASSLDSGSQETQYF. The CDR3 DNA follows: TGTGCCAGCAGCTTAGATTCGGGGAGCCAAGAGACCCAGTACTTC. The chain carries TRBV11-3 and TRBJ2-5, with D perhaps TRBD2 (5 bases). The V and J ends lost 0 bases and 1 base respectively, with 9 bases between them. CDR3 length equals 15 residues. Germline CDR1 and CDR2: SGHNT and YENEEA.

This sequence joins TRBV7-7 and TRBJ2-1; TRBD1 agrees at 9 bases. The trim removed 5 bases at V and 2 bases at J, leaving 4 bases unmatched. The germline V gene has CDR1 SSHAT and CDR2 FNYEAQ (reference sequence). The CDR3 extends over 15 amino acids. CDR3 nucleotide sequence: TGTGCCAGCAGCCCGGGACAGGGTCCCTACAATGAGCAGTTCTTC. Translation gives CASSPGQGPYNEQFF.

Ten or more counts support this clonotype. V usage is TRBV7-8 and J usage is TRBJ2-5, with 8 nucleotides matching TRBD2. The CDR3 contains 16 residues. Germline-derived CDR1 and CDR2 are SGHVS and FQNEAQ. Trimming cost V 5 bases and J 0 bases; bases outside gene matches: 8. The CDR3 reads CASSPTGLGNQETQYF. The CDR3 region has the DNA TGTGCCAGCAGCCCCACGGGACTAGGCAACCAAGAGACCCAGTACTTC.

The CDR3: CASTNKGDTQYF. The CDR3 DNA follows: TGTGCCAGCACTAACAAGGGAGATACGCAGTATTTT. The V and J genes are TRBV6-6 and TRBJ2-3; D unresolved. Deletions cut 7 bases from V and 5 bases from J, with 10 bases between. This CDR3 region has 12 residues. The germline V gene has CDR1 MNHNY and CDR2 SVGAGI (reference sequence).

This clonotype has at least ten counts. The chain employs TRBV7-2 and TRBJ2-1; D is possibly TRBD2 (6 bases). V gave up 3 bases and J gave up 6 bases, with 15 bases separating them. Germline V CDR1 and CDR2: SGHTA, FQGNSA. This CDR3 is 15 amino acids long. The CDR3 DNA reads as TGTGCCAGCAGCTTGGGCGGGACGAGGAGCAATGAGCAGTTCTTC. It is translated as CASSLGGTRSNEQFF.

The table lists this clonotype with a few counts. V gene TRBV3-1 combines with J gene TRBJ1-1, with unresolved D. The V end was cut by 4 bases, the J end by 1 base, with 13 bases between. The CDR3 extends over 15 amino acids. Germline V gene lookup returns CDR1 LGHDT and CDR2 YNNKEL (reference sequence). CDR3 coding DNA: TGTGCCAGCAGCCCCTTAAAGGCCGGGAACACTGAAGCTTTCTTT. Protein sequence: CASSPLKAGNTEAFF.

This clonotype appeared a few times. CDR3 loop: CSARDESGGSSYNEQFF. The CDR3 DNA is TGCAGTGCTAGAGATGAGAGCGGGGGGAGCTCCTACAATGAGCAGTTCTTC. J is TRBJ2-1 and V is TRBV20-1, with 9 bases matching TRBD2. The V segment lost 0 bases and the J segment 0 bases; nucleotides outside the gene matches: 6. The germline V gene encodes CDR1 DFQATT and CDR2 SNEGSKA (reference sequence). The CDR3 consists of 17 residues.

This clonotype was seen at least ten times. This chain connects TRBV12-3 or TRBV12-4 to TRBJ1-1; D gene unclear. This CDR3 has 13 amino acids. With 4 bases removed from V and 7 bases from J, the gap between germline ends came to 13 bases. The CDR3 protein is CASSYTGEREAFF. The CDR3 DNA is TGTGCCAGCAGTTATACCGGGGAGCGTGAAGCTTTCTTT.

In its sample, this clonotype was seen many times. The rearrangement uses TRBV14 and TRBJ2-7, with 7 bases matching TRBD1. CDR1 and CDR2 (germline): SGHDN, FVKESK. The CDR3 is made up of 14 amino acids. The V gene end was trimmed by 0 bases and the J gene end by 4 bases; junction bases not matched to a gene: 3. The CDR3 DNA sequence: TGTGCCAGCAGCCAAGATTTCAGGGGGTACGAGCAGTACTTC. It translates to CASSQDFRGYEQYF.